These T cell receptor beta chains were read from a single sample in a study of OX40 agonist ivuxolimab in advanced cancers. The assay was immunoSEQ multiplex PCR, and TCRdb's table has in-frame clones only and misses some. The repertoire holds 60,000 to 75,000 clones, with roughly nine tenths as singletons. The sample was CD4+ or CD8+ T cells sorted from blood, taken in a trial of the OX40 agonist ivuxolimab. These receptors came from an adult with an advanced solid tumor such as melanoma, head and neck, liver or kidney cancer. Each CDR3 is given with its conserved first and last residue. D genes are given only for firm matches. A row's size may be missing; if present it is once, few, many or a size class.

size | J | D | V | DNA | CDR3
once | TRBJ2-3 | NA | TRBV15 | TGTGCCACCAGCAGAGATCCCCCAGATACGCAGTATTTT | CATSRDPPDTQYF
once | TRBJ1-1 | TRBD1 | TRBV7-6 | TGTGCCAGCAGCTTAGGAGGGACAGTCACTGAAGCTTTCTTT | CASSLGGTVTEAFF
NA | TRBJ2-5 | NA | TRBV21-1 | TGTGCCAGCAGCCCCTCCCGGGGAGAGACCCAGTACTTC | CASSPSRGETQYF
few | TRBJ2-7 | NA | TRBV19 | TGTGCCAGTAGTATAGGTCTCCGGGGCTACGAGCAGTACTTC | CASSIGLRGYEQYF
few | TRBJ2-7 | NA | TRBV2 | TGTGCCAGCAGTGAAGCGCGGGTATCCTACGAGCAGTACTTC | CASSEARVSYEQYF
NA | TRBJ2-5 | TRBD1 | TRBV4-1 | TGCGCCAGCAGCCAACGACAGGGGAGGTTCGAAGAGACCCAGTACTTC | CASSQRQGRFEETQYF
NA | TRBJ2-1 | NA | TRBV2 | TGTGCCACCGGATTCGAGCAGTTCTTC | CATGFEQFF
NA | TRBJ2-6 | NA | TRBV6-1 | TGTGCCAGCAGTGAATGGCAGATCTTCTCCACCCAGGCTGGGGCCAACGTCCTGACTTTC | CASSEWQIFSTQAGANVLTF
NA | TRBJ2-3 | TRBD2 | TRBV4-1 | TGCGCCAGCAGCTTTAGCGGGAGTTCTACAGATACGCAGTATTTT | CASSFSGSSTDTQYF
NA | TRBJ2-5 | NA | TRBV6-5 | TGTGCCAGCAGTTATGGAGCGGAAGAGACCCAGTACTTC | CASSYGAEETQYF
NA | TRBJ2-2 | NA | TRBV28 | TGTGCCAGCAGCGACGACAGAATGATGAACACCGGGGAGCTGTTTTTT | CASSDDRMMNTGELFF
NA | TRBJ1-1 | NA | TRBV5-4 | TGTGCCAGCAGCTTGGGACCGAACACTGAAGCTTTCTTT | CASSLGPNTEAFF
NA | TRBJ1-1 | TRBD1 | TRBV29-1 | TGCAGCGTTGTGGGGACAGGGGGCTTGAACACTGAAGCTTTCTTT | CSVVGTGGLNTEAFF
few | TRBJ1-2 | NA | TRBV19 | TGTGCCAGCTCTAGAATGACAGATATCTATGGCTACACCTTC | CASSRMTDIYGYTF
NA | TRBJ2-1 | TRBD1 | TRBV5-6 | TGTGCCAGCAGCCGTCCGAGGGACAGGCCCTACAATGAGCAGTTCTTC | CASSRPRDRPYNEQFF
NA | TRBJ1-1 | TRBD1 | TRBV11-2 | TGTGCCAGCAGCTTAGATTATTCAGGGGGCACTGAAGCTTTCTTT | CASSLDYSGGTEAFF
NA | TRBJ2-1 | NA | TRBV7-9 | TGTGCCAGCAGCTTCAGAACTAGCAAACACAATGAGCAGTTCTTC | CASSFRTSKHNEQFF
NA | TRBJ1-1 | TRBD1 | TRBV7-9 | TGTGCCAGCAGCTTAGTCGGGACAGAAAACACTGAAGCTTTCTTT | CASSLVGTENTEAFF
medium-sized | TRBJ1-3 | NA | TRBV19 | TGTGCCAGTAGTATGACCGCCTGGGGAAACACCATATATTTT | CASSMTAWGNTIYF
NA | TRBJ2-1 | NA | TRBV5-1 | TGCGCCAGCGTAGCGGTGGGGGACTACAATGAGCAGTTCTTC | CASVAVGDYNEQFF
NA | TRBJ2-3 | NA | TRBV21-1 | TGTGCCAGCAGCAAAGTAAGGACAGGCGGACCAGATACGCAGTATTTT | CASSKVRTGGPDTQYF
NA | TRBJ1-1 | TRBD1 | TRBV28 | TGTGCCAGCAGTTTCCTGACAGGGGAGAACACTGAAGCTTTCTTT | CASSFLTGENTEAFF
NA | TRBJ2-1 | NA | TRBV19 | TGTGCCAGTAGTACAGGGGGGGCGGGTGAGCAGTTCTTC | CASSTGGAGEQFF
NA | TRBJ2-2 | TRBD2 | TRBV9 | TGTGCCAGCAGCGTCGATCGGACTAGCGGGAGTACCGGGGAGCTGTTTTTT | CASSVDRTSGSTGELFF
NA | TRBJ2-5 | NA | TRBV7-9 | TGTGCCAGCAGCTTAGGGCGGGAAGAACGGGAGACCCAGTACTTC | CASSLGREERETQYF
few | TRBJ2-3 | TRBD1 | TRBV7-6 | TGTGCCAGCAGCTTAGCTATATTCGGGACAGAGTTTCGCACAGATACGCAGTATTTT | CASSLAIFGTEFRTDTQYF
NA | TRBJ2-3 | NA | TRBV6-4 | TGTGCCAGCAGTGGGATCACAGATACGCAGTATTTT | CASSGITDTQYF
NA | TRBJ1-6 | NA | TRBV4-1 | TGCGCCAGCAGCCTCCGGAGTGGGCAGGAGAATTCACCCCTCCACTTT | CASSLRSGQENSPLHF
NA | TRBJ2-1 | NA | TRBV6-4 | TGTGCCAGCAGTGACTCAACGGGGGAGCAGTTCTTC | CASSDSTGEQFF
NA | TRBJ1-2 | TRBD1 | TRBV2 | TGTGCCAGCAGGGACAGGCAAAACTATGGCTACACCTTC | CASRDRQNYGYTF
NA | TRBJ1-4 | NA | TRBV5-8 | TGTGCCAGCAGCTCCCGGGGACTTATTTCACCTAATGAAAAACTGTTTTTT | CASSSRGLISPNEKLFF
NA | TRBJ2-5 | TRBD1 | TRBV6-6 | TGTGCCAGCGCAACAGGGGCGGAAGAGACCCAGTACTTC | CASATGAEETQYF
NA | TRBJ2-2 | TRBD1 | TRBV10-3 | TGTGCCATCAGTGTTCAGGGGGCCGGGGAGCTGTTTTTT | CAISVQGAGELFF
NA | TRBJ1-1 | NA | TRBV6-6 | TGTGCCAGCAGTTACTCTTTTAATATGAACACTGAAGCTTTCTTT | CASSYSFNMNTEAFF
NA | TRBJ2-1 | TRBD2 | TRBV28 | TGTGCCAGCAGTTTTCGGGGGGACTACAATGAGCAGTTCTTC | CASSFRGDYNEQFF
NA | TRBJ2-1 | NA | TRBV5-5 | TGTGCCAGCAGCTTGGCGGGGGTTGAGCAGTTCTTC | CASSLAGVEQFF
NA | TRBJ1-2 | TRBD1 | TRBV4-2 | TGTGCCAGCAGCCAAAAGGGACAGAAACTGATTTATGGCTACACCTTC | CASSQKGQKLIYGYTF
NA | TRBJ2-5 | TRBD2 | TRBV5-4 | TGTGCCAGCAGCTCGAGTAGCGGGGGGCCCCAGACCCAGTACTTC | CASSSSSGGPQTQYF
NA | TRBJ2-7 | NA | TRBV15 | TGTGCCACCAGCAGCCCGGGACACCTTCTTTCCTACGAGCAGTACTTC | CATSSPGHLLSYEQYF
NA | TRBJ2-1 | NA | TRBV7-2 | TGTGCCAGCAGCTCTGGTCCATCACAAGGGAGTGAGCAGTTCTTC | CASSSGPSQGSEQFF
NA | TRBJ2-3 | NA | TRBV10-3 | TGTGCCATCACGGCAAGCAGCACAGATACGCAGTATTTT | CAITASSTDTQYF
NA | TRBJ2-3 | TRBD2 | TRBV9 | TGTGCCAGCAGCGTAGATTGGACTAGCCACGCAGATACGCAGTATTTT | CASSVDWTSHADTQYF
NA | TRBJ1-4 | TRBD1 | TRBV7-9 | TGTGCCAGCAGACGTCCCGGGACAGGGGAAGAAAAACTGTTTTTT | CASRRPGTGEEKLFF
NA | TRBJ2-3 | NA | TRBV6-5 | TGTGCCAGCAGTTACGGCGGGACCTCCACAGATACGCAGTATTTT | CASSYGGTSTDTQYF
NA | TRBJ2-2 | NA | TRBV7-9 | TGTGCCAGCAGCCTGGGACGGAAGAACACCGGGGAGCTGTTTTTT | CASSLGRKNTGELFF
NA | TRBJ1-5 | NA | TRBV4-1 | TGCGCCAGCAGCCACAGGGGAGGCCAGCCCCAGCATTTT | CASSHRGGQPQHF